This T cell receptor beta chain stems from a study of blood T cell repertoires in COVID-19. Turning to the study itself: T cells, B-cell-depleted T cells, or PBMCs provided the cDNA or gDNA that served as material.

TCRdb's table, derived via immunoSEQ multiplex PCR, lists solely in-frame clones and lacks some. The sample contains around 160,000 clones, approximately 92% of which appear only once. The germline V gene has CDR1 MNHEY and CDR2 SVGEGT. V was shortened by 5 bases and J by 5 bases, with 10 bases between the two germline ends. The CDR3 extends over 13 amino acids. This rearrangement joins TRBV6-2 or TRBV6-3 to TRBJ1-5; D possibly corresponds to TRBD1 (5 bases). This receptor was identified in a man between 18 and 29 years old with COVID-19, enrolled during active disease. The sequenced sample was peripheral blood. The CDR3 sequence is CASSRSTDQPQHF. The CDR3 DNA follows: TGTGCCAGCAGTCGGTCGACAGATCAGCCCCAGCATTTT.